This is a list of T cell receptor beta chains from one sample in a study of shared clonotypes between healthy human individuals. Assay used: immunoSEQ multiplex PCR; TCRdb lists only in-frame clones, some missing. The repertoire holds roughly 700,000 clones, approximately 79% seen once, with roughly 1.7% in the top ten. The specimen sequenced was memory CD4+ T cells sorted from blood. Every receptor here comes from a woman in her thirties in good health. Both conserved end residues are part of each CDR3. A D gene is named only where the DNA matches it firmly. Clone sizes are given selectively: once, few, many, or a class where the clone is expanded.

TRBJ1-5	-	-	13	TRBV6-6	TGTGCCAGCAGTGGTCAGGACAATCAGCCCCAGCATTTT	CASSGQDNQPQHF
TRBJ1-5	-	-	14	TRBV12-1	TGTGCCAGCAGCTTTGTTGGCTTGAATCAGCCCCAGCATTTT	CASSFVGLNQPQHF
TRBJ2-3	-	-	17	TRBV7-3	TGTGCCAGCAGCTTAACGTTAGGGGTAAAGGCTACAGATACGCAGTATTTT	CASSLTLGVKATDTQYF
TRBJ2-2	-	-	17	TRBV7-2	TGTGCCAGCAGCTTTGGGGTTCTAGCGTCCCTGACCGGGGAGCTGTTTTTT	CASSFGVLASLTGELFF
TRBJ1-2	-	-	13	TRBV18	TGTGCCAGCTCAATTGGTGATGGCTATGGCTACACCTTC	CASSIGDGYGYTF
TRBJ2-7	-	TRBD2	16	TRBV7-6	TGTGCCAGCAGCCCAGGAGCTAGCGGGACGTCCAGCGAGCAGTACTTC	CASSPGASGTSSEQYF
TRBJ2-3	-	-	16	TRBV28	TGTGCCAGCAGTCCGAGGGGATTTTGGGGCACAGATACGCAGTATTTT	CASSPRGFWGTDTQYF
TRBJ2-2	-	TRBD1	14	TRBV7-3	TGTGCCAGCAGCGAGACAGGGGACACCGGGGAGCTGTTTTTT	CASSETGDTGELFF
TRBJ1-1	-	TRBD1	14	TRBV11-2	TGTGCCAGCAGCTTACTTAACAGGGGGGGTGAAGCTTTCTTT	CASSLLNRGGEAFF
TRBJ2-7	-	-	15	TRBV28	TGTGCCAGCAGTCCCGGACAACTCTGGGGCTACGAGCAGTACTTC	CASSPGQLWGYEQYF
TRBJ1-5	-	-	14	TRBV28	TGTGCCAGCAGTTCGGTTTTTAGCAATCAGCCCCAGCATTTT	CASSSVFSNQPQHF
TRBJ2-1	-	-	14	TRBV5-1	TGCGCCAGCAGTAGTGGAAATACCTACAATGAGCAGTTCTTC	CASSSGNTYNEQFF
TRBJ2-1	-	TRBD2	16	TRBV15	TGTGCCACCAGCCTCGGGACTAGCGGGAGGGGGAACGAGCAGTTCTTC	CATSLGTSGRGNEQFF
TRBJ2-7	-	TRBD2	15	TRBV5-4	TGTGCCAGCAGCCCCGGGACTAGCGTTACCTACGAGCAGTACTTC	CASSPGTSVTYEQYF
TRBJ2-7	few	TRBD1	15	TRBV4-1	TGCGCCAGCAGCCATCAGGGGGCGCAAGGGTACGAGCAGTACTTC	CASSHQGAQGYEQYF
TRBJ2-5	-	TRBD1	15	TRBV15	TGTGCCACCAGCAGGGACAGGAGCTGGCAAGAGACCCAGTACTTC	CATSRDRSWQETQYF
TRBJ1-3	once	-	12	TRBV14	TGTGCCAGCAGAAGCTGGGGAAACACCATATATTTT	CASRSWGNTIYF
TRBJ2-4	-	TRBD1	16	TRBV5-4	TGTGCCAGCAGCATCGACATAGCCCAGGGGGCGAACATTCAGTACTTC	CASSIDIAQGANIQYF